This TCR beta chain was identified during a study of Ad26.COV2.S vaccination and SARS-CoV-2 variants. The CDR3 totals 14 residues. In germline, CDR1 is SGHKS, CDR2 YYEKEE (reference sequence). Trimming took 5 bases from V and 7 from J, leaving 18 bases between them. Treatment reported: roughly 20 received Ad26.COV2.S at low or high dose, single or two shots; 5 received placebo; per-sample allocation not given. Material that was analyzed had been drawn on day 63 after the first vaccine or placebo injection. Wuhan-strain spike was delivered by a replication-incompetent Ad26 vector. Profiled with immunoSEQ multiplex PCR; TCRdb holds only in-frame clones, not every one. The sample lists some 300,000 clones; 70% to 90% were seen once.

V and J are TRBV5-5 and TRBJ1-2; D gene ambiguous. The specimen comprised peripheral blood, sampled in a trial of Ad26.COV2.S vaccine versus placebo. This TCR was recovered from a person aged 18-60 years who received the Ad26.COV2.S COVID-19 vaccine or a placebo. This CDR3 is CASSPAGDHTGYTF. The CDR3, as DNA: TGTGCCAGCAGTCCGGCAGGAGACCACACTGGCTACACCTTC. Using reference TRBV5-5 and TRBJ1-2 for the parts outside the CDR3, the full variable domain is DAGVTQSPTHLIKTRGQQVTLRCSPISGHKSVSWYQQVLGQGPQFIFQYYEKEERGRGNFPDRFSARQFPNYSSELNVNALLLGDSALYLCASSPAGDHTGYTFGSGTRLTVV.